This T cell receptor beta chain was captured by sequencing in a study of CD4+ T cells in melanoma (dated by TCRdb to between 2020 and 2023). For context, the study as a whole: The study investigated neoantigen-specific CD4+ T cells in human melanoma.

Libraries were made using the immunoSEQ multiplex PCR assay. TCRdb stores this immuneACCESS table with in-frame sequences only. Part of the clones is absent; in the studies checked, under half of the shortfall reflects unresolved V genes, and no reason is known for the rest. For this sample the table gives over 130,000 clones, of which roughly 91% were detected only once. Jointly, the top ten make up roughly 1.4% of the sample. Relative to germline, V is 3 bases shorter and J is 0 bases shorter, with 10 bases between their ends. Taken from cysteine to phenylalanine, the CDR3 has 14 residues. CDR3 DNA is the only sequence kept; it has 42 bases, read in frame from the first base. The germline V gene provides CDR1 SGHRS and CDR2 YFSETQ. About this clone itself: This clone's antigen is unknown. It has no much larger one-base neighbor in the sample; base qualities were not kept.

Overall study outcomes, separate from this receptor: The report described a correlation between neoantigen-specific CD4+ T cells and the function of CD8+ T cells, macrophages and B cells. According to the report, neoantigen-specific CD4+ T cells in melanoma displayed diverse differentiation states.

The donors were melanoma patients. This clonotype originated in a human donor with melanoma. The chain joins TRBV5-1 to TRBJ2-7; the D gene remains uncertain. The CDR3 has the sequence CASSSTSGSYEQYF. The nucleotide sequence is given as TGCGCCAGCAGCTCCACAAGTGGCTCCTACGAGCAGTACTTC.